Listed here is a single TCR beta chain. Its antigen is undetermined. The V and J ends lost 3 bases and 2 bases respectively, with 11 bases between them. Germline V CDR1 and CDR2: LNHDA, SQIVND (reference sequence). The CDR3 is made up of 14 amino acids. Assay: immunoSEQ multiplex PCR; the TCRdb copy retains only in-frame clones and omits some. The profile shows about 160,000 clones, 85% to 90% of them singletons. The data were obtained in a study of T cell responses to AZD1222 COVID-19 vaccine. General observations from the study: The study found vaccine-associated CD4 TCRs spanning spike, dominant at 160-218 and 743-854. Only six people who got AZD1222 tested seropositive at baseline. Samples come after the peak T cell response, not at day 14. Clonal diversity was possibly underestimated, and the donors were mostly white British, with more females.

This chain connects TRBV19 to TRBJ2-7; perhaps TRBD1 as D (6 bases). The TCR comes from an adult in good health. Sequencing was performed on peripheral blood, taken on day 0 of AZD1222 vaccination. The CDR3 nucleotides are TGTGCCAGTAGTATCACAGGGCTCGCCTACGAGCAGTACTTC. Its translation is CASSITGLAYEQYF.